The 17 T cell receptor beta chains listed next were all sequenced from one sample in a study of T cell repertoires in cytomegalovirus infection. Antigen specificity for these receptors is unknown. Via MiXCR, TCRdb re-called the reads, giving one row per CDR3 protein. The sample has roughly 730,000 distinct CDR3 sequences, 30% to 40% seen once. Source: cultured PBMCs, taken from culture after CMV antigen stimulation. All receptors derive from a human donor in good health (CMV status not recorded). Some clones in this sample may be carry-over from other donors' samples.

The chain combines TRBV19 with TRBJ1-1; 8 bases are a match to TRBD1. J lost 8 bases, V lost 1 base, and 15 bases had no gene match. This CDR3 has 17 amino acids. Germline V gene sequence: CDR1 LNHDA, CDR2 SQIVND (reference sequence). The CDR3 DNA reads TGTGCCAGTAGTATAGGGTGGACAGGGCGGTCCGCTGGGGAAGCTTTCTTT. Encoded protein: CASSIGWTGRSAGEAFF. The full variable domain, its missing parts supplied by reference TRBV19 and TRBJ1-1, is DGGITQSPKYLFRKEGQNVTLSCEQNLNHDAMYWYRQDPGQGLRLIYYSQIVNDFQKGDIAEGYSVSREKKESFPLTVTSAQKNPTAFYLCASSIGWTGRSAGEAFFGQGTRLTVV.

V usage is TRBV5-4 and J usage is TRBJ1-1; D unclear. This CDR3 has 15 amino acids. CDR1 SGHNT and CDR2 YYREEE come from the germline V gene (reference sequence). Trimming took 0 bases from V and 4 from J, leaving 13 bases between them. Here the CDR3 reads CASSLAQQAGTEAFF. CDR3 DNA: TGTGCCAGCAGCTTGGCCCAGCAGGCGGGCACTGAAGCTTTCTTT.

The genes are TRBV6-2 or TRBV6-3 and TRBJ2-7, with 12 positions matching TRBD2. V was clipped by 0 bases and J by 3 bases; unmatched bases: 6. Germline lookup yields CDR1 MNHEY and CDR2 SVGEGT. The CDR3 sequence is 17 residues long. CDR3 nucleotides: TGTGCCAGCAGTTACTCATTCTCGACTAGCGGGAGCTACGAGCAGTACTTC. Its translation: CASSYSFSTSGSYEQYF.

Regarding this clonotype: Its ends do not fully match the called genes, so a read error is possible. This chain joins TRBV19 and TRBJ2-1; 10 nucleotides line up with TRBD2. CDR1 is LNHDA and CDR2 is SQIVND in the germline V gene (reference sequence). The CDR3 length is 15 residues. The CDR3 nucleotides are TGTGTCAGTAGTATCGGGACTAGCGAATACAATGAGCAGTTCTTC. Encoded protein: CVSSIGTSEYNEQFF.

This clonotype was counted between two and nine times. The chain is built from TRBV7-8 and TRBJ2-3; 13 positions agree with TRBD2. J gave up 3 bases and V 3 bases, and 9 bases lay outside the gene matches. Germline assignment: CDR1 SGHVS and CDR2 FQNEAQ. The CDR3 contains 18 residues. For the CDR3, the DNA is TGTGCCAGCAGCTTGGGACTAGCGGGGAGCTTGGGGACAGATACGCAGTATTTT. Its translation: CASSLGLAGSLGTDTQYF.

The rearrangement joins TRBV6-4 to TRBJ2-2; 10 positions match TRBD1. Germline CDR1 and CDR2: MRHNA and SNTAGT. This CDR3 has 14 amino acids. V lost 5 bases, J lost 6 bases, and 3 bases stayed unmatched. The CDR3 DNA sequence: TGTGCCAGCAGTTCGGACAGGGGGTCCGGGGAGCTGTTTTTT. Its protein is CASSSDRGSGELFF.

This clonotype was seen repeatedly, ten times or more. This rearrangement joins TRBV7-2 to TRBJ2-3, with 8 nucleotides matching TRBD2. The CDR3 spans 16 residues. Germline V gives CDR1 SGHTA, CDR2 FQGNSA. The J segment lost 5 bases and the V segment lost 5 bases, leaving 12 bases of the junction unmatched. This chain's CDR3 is CASSPVWRGAEDTQYF. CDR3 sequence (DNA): TGTGCCAGCAGCCCCGTCTGGCGGGGGGCGGAAGATACGCAGTATTTT. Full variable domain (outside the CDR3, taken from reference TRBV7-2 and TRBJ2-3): GAGVSQSPSNKVTEKGKDVELRCDPISGHTALYWYRQSLGQGLEFLIYFQGNSAPDKSGLPSDRFSAERTGGSVSTLTIQRTQQEDSAVYLCASSPVWRGAEDTQYFGPGTRLTVL.

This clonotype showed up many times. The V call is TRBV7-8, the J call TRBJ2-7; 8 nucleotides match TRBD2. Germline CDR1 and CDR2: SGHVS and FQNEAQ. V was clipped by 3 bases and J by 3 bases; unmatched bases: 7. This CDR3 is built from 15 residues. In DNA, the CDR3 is TGTGCCAGCAGCTTGGGTGGCGGGGGGTTCTACGAGCAGTACTTC. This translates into CASSLGGGGFYEQYF.

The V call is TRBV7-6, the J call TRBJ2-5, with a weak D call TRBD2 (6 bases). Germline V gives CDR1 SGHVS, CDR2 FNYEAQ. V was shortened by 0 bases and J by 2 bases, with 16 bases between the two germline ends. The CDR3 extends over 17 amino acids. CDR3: CASSLALGARGQETQYF. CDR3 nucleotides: TGTGCCAGCAGCTTAGCGCTAGGGGCGCGGGGACAAGAGACCCAGTACTTC.

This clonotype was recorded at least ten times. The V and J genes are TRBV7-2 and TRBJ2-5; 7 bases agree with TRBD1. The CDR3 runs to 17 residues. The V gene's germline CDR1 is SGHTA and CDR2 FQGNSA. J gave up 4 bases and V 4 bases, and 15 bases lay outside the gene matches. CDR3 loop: CASSSRPFEGAPETQYF. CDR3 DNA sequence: TGTGCCAGCAGCTCTAGACCCTTCGAGGGGGCCCCAGAGACCCAGTACTTC. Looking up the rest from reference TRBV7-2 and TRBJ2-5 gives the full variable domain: GAGVSQSPSNKVTEKGKDVELRCDPISGHTALYWYRQSLGQGLEFLIYFQGNSAPDKSGLPSDRFSAERTGGSVSTLTIQRTQQEDSAVYLCASSSRPFEGAPETQYFGPGTRLLVL.

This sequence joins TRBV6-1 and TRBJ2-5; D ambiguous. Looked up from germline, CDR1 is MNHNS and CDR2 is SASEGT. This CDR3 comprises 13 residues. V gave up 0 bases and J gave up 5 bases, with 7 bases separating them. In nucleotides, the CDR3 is TGTGCCAGCAGTGAAGCGTTTCTGGAGACCCAGTACTTC. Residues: CASSEAFLETQYF.

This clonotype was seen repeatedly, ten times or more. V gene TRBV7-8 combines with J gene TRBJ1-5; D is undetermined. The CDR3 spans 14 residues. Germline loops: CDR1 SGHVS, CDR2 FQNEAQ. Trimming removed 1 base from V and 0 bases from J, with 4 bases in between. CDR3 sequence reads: CASSLGDSNQPQHF. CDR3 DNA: TGTGCCAGCAGCTTAGGAGATAGCAATCAGCCCCAGCATTTT.

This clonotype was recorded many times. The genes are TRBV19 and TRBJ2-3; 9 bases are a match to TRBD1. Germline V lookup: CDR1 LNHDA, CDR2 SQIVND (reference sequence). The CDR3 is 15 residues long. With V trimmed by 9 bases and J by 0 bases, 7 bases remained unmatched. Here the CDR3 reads CASSIGTGSTDTQYF. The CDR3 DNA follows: TGTGCCAGCAGCATTGGGACAGGGAGCACAGATACGCAGTATTTT.

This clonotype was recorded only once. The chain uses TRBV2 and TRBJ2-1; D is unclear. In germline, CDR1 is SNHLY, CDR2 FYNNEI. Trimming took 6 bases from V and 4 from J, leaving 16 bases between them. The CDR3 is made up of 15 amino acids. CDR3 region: CASREPSWLYNEQFF. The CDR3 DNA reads TGTGCCAGCAGGGAGCCCAGTTGGCTTTACAATGAGCAGTTCTTC. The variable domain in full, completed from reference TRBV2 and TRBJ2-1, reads EPEVTQTPSHQVTQMGQEVILRCVPISNHLYFYWYRQILGQKVEFLVSFYNNEISEKSEIFDDQFSVERPDGSNFTLKIRSTKLEDSAMYFCASREPSWLYNEQFFGPGTRLTVL.

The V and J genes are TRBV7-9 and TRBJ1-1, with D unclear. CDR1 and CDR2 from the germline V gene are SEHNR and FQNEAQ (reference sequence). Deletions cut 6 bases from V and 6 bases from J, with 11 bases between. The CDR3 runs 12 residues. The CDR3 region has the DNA TGTGCCAGCAGGGTATCCAGCGCTGAAGCTTTCTTT. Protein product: CASRVSSAEAFF.

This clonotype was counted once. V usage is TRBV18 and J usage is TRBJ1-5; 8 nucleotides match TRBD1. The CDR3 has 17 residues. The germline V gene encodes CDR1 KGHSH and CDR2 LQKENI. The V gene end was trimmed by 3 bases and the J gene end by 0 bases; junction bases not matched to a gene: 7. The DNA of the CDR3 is TGTGCCAGCTCACCCGGGACAGGATTCTATAGCAATCAGCCCCAGCATTTT. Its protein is CASSPGTGFYSNQPQHF.

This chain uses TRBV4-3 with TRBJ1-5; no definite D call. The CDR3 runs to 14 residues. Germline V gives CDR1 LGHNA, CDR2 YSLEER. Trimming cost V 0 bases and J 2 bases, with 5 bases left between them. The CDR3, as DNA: TGCGCCAGCAGCCAAGATCTGGGCAATCAGCCCCAGCATTTT. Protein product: CASSQDLGNQPQHF.